Each of the 6 T cell receptor beta chains below was sequenced from the same sample in a study of T-cell reconstitution after alpha-beta-depleted transplantation in children. The library targeted TCRbeta and was prepared with unique molecular identifiers. TCRdb called the PCR reads again in MiXCR, with one record for every CDR3 protein. The sample carries 420,000 or so distinct CDR3 sequences, 9.5% to 13% recorded once. The specimen was PBMCs from the stem cell graft donor, collected from the stem cell graft. These receptors were collected from a human donor who donated a stem cell graft to a child with acute myeloid leukemia.

Ten or more counts support this clonotype. V is TRBV6-2 or TRBV6-3 and J is TRBJ2-7; D possibly matches TRBD1 or TRBD2 (5 bases each). Germline V gene lookup returns CDR1 MNHEY and CDR2 SVGEGT. Deletions cut 3 bases from V and 7 bases from J, with 7 bases between. The CDR3 contains 11 residues. DNA for the CDR3: TGTGCCAGCAGTTATGGGGGAGAGCAGTACTTC. Its translation is CASSYGGEQYF.

This clonotype was seen a few times. The chain carries TRBV5-1 and TRBJ2-2; D is undetermined. V lost 3 bases and J lost 3, with 3 bases in between. The CDR3 is 12 amino acids. Germline V gene lookup returns CDR1 SGHRS and CDR2 YFSETQ. CDR3 DNA sequence: TGCGCCAGCAGCTATGACACCGGGGAGCTGTTTTTT. Its protein product is CASSYDTGELFF. The variable domain in full, with the rest retrieved from reference TRBV5-1 and TRBJ2-2, is KAGVTQTPRYLIKTRGQQVTLSCSPISGHRSVSWYQQTPGQGLQFLFEYFSETQRNKGNFPGRFSGRQFSNSRSEMNVSTLELGDSALYLCASSYDTGELFFGEGSRLTVL.

This clonotype has only a few counts. The V gene is TRBV12-3 or TRBV12-4, the J gene TRBJ1-5, with D unclear. The CDR3 spans 13 residues. V dropped 2 bases and J dropped 6 bases, with 8 bases sitting between them. CDR3 amino acids: CASSLSTGQPQHF. The CDR3 DNA is TGTGCCAGCAGTTTAAGTACCGGTCAGCCCCAGCATTTT.

This clonotype came up a few times. This chain joins TRBV20-1 and TRBJ1-1, with a tentative D call TRBD1 (6 bases). V was shortened by 4 bases and J by 3 bases, with 24 bases between the two germline ends. Germline CDR1 and CDR2: DFQATT and SNEGSKA (reference sequence). The CDR3 extends over 17 amino acids. CDR3 residues: CSAIPARRRGTYTEAFF. The CDR3 nucleotides read TGCAGTGCTATCCCTGCGAGGAGAAGGGGGACGTACACTGAAGCTTTCTTT.

This clonotype was counted between two and nine times. The chain couples TRBV12-3 or TRBV12-4 to TRBJ2-1; the match to TRBD2 covers 9 bases. V dropped 5 bases and J dropped 4; count of bases not matched to a gene: 9. The CDR3 totals 16 residues. CDR3 coding DNA: TGTGCCAGCAGTCCCAGGGCAGCGGGAGGTTACAATGAGCAGTTCTTC. Amino acid sequence: CASSPRAAGGYNEQFF.

The table lists this clonotype with a few counts. The rearrangement links TRBV10-3 to TRBJ2-3; weak D call: TRBD2 (6 bases). The CDR3 loop spans 13 amino acids. V lost 7 bases to trimming and J lost 2 bases, with 10 bases between them. Germline CDR1 and CDR2: ENHRY and SYGVKD. The DNA for the CDR3 is TGTGCCATCAAGTGGCGGGACACAGATACGCAGTATTTT. This gives the protein CAIKWRDTDTQYF.